What follows are 16 T cell receptor beta chains derived from one specimen sequenced in a study of untreated major depressive disorder. Whole-study findings and limits: TRBV05-01 (Vbeta 5.1) usage was higher in CD4+ T cells of depressed patients than controls.

No cognate antigen is known for these TCRs. Repertoires were generated with immunoSEQ multiplex PCR, while TCRdb's copy carries only in-frame clones and drops some. Here the sample spans more than 10,000 clones, around 90% being singletons. Sequences were obtained from CD4+ T cells from PBMCs. The receptors were sampled from a man younger than 40 with major depressive disorder.

The chain recombines TRBV11-2 with TRBJ1-4; D remains ambiguous. Per the germline V gene, CDR1 is SGHAT and CDR2 is FQNNGV. V was clipped by 6 bases and J by 11 bases, with 13 bases between them. The CDR3 consists of 12 residues. Here the CDR3 reads CASSSFHGKLFF. CDR3 DNA: TGTGCCAGCAGTTCCTTCCATGGGAAACTGTTTTTT.

The rearrangement links TRBV6-5 to TRBJ1-1, with a weak D call TRBD1 (5 bases). This CDR3 has 12 residues. Deletions cut 9 bases from V and 0 bases from J, with 8 bases between. Per germline, CDR1 MNHEY and CDR2 SVGAGI. The CDR3 loop is CASGDLNTEAFF. The CDR3 DNA is TGTGCCAGTGGGGACCTGAACACTGAAGCTTTCTTT.

V and J are TRBV2 and TRBJ1-6, with D perhaps TRBD1 (5 bases). V gave up 6 bases and J gave up 0 bases, with 12 bases separating them. Per the germline V gene, CDR1 is SNHLY and CDR2 is FYNNEI. The CDR3 totals 16 residues. The CDR3 reads CASRRVGGSYNSPLHF. The CDR3 nucleotides are TGTGCCAGCAGGAGAGTCGGGGGCTCCTATAATTCACCCCTCCACTTT.

V usage is TRBV23-1 and J usage is TRBJ1-6; 8 bases map to TRBD1. TRBV23-1 is noted as an ORF with a role that remains uncertain. CDR3 size: 20 residues. V dropped 4 bases and J dropped 0; count of bases not matched to a gene: 14. CDR3 loop: CASSPYDRGDRGSYNSPLHF. For the CDR3, the DNA is TGCGCCAGCAGTCCCTACGACAGGGGCGACCGGGGCTCCTATAATTCACCCCTCCACTTT.

V is TRBV2 and J is TRBJ2-4; D remains unclear. Germline V CDR1 and CDR2: SNHLY, FYNNEI. The V end lost 4 bases, the J end lost 2 bases, and 6 bases lay between the germline ends. The CDR3 extends over 13 amino acids. The CDR3 spells CASSGETKNIQYF. Written as DNA, the CDR3 is TGTGCCAGCAGTGGCGAAACCAAAAACATTCAGTACTTC.

The CDR3: CAWRGQGSNQPQHF. The DNA for the CDR3 is TGTGCCTGGAGGGGACAGGGCAGCAATCAGCCCCAGCATTTT. The chain has TRBV30 and TRBJ1-5, with 9 bases aligning to TRBD1. Germline V lookup: CDR1 GTSNPN, CDR2 SVGIG (reference sequence). The V and J ends lost 3 bases and 1 base, in that order; junction bases with no gene match: 1. The CDR3 runs to 14 residues.

The genes are TRBV6-6 and TRBJ1-6; D unresolved. This CDR3 has 13 amino acids. Germline V gene data show CDR1 as MNHNY and CDR2 as SVGAGI (reference sequence). The ends were cut back, 2 bases at V and 5 bases at J, with 4 bases in the middle. The DNA of the CDR3 is TGTGCCAGCAGTTACGACGATAATTCACCCCTCCACTTT. It encodes CASSYDDNSPLHF.

This CDR3 is CASIWGPTGNTGELFF. CDR3 sequence (DNA): TGTGCCAGCATCTGGGGCCCCACAGGGAACACCGGGGAGCTGTTTTTT. The rearrangement uses TRBV11-2 and TRBJ2-2; TRBD1 is a possible D gene (5 bases). Trimming pared 7 bases from V and 1 base from J, leaving 16 bases between. Germline values: CDR1 SGHAT, CDR2 FQNNGV. This CDR3 has 16 residues.

This chain joins TRBV30 and TRBJ1-2; D is possibly TRBD1 (5 bases). Per germline, CDR1 GTSNPN and CDR2 SVGIG (reference sequence). V was trimmed by 1 base and J by 0 bases, leaving 18 bases between them. CDR3 length: 17 residues. CDR3 region: CAWSAPRGTTANYGYTF. The CDR3 DNA reads as TGTGCCTGGAGTGCCCCAAGGGGCACCACAGCTAACTATGGCTACACCTTC.

This chain connects TRBV5-1 to TRBJ2-3; 9 nucleotides agree with TRBD1. The trim removed 4 bases at V and 4 bases at J, leaving 10 bases unmatched. Germline-derived CDR1 and CDR2 are SGHRS and YFSETQ. This CDR3 has 16 residues. The CDR3 is CASSPKDRGASDTQYF. CDR3 nucleotides: TGCGCCAGCAGCCCGAAGGACAGGGGAGCTTCAGATACGCAGTATTTT.

The chain couples TRBV14 to TRBJ2-5, with a weak D call TRBD2 (6 bases). Germline lookup yields CDR1 SGHDN and CDR2 FVKESK. The CDR3 has 15 amino acids. Trimming took 4 bases from V and 5 from J, leaving 17 bases between them. CDR3 sequence (DNA): TGTGCCAGCAGCCCCGGTTTCGGAGGGGCCGAGACCCAGTACTTC. This encodes CASSPGFGGAETQYF.

The chain has TRBV5-1 and TRBJ2-1; 10 bases are a match to TRBD2. Trimming cost V 0 bases and J 7 bases; bases outside gene matches: 7. This CDR3 contains 16 residues. Germline values: CDR1 SGHRS, CDR2 YFSETQ. CDR3 residues: CASSLGPAGGQNEQFF. For the CDR3, the DNA is TGCGCCAGCAGCTTGGGTCCAGCGGGGGGGCAAAATGAGCAGTTCTTC. Variable domain in full (rest from reference TRBV5-1 and TRBJ2-1): KAGVTQTPRYLIKTRGQQVTLSCSPISGHRSVSWYQQTPGQGLQFLFEYFSETQRNKGNFPGRFSGRQFSNSRSEMNVSTLELGDSALYLCASSLGPAGGQNEQFFGPGTRLTVL.

This chain uses TRBV19 with TRBJ2-7; no definite D call. This CDR3 spans 13 amino acids. V lost 4 bases, J lost 2 bases, and 9 bases lay in between. Per the germline V gene, CDR1 is LNHDA and CDR2 is SQIVND (reference sequence). The CDR3 DNA follows: TGTGCCAGTAGTAATCTGGCACCCTACGAGCAGTACTTC. Amino acid sequence: CASSNLAPYEQYF.

The chain combines TRBV5-4 with TRBJ1-2, with 7 positions matching TRBD1. Germline CDR1 and CDR2: SGHNT and YYREEE (reference sequence). CDR3 length: 16 amino acids. The junction had 7 bases not matched to a gene; V was cut back by 0 bases and J by 2 bases. The CDR3 DNA reads TGTGCCAGCAGCTTGGGGGGAACAGGGGCCAACTATGGCTACACCTTC. The encoded protein is CASSLGGTGANYGYTF.

V usage is TRBV5-6 and J usage is TRBJ1-3; the D is unclear. Trimming removed 1 base from V and 4 bases from J, with 9 bases in between. Germline lookup yields CDR1 SGHDT and CDR2 YYEEEE. The CDR3 sequence is 14 residues long. The DNA of the CDR3 is TGTGCCAGCAGCTTGAAACAGCCGGGAAACACCATATATTTT. Its translation is CASSLKQPGNTIYF.

The chain is built from TRBV5-5 and TRBJ2-5, with D hard to call. Between the trimmed V and J ends, which lost 5 bases and 4 bases, there was a span of 15 bases. The germline CDR1 and CDR2 sequences are SGHKS and YYEKEE (reference sequence). The CDR3 has 14 residues. CDR3 coding DNA: TGTGCCAGCAGTGCTGGCCTACTCGGAGAGACCCAGTACTTC. Its protein product is CASSAGLLGETQYF. The full variable domain, its missing parts supplied by reference TRBV5-5 and TRBJ2-5, is DAGVTQSPTHLIKTRGQQVTLRCSPISGHKSVSWYQQVLGQGPQFIFQYYEKEERGRGNFPDRFSARQFPNYSSELNVNALLLGDSALYLCASSAGLLGETQYFGPGTRLLVL.